The rows below give T cell receptor beta chains drawn from one sample of a study of CD8+ T cells in alopecia areata. The data were produced by immunoSEQ multiplex PCR, yet TCRdb's version contains in-frame clones alone and is incomplete. The table has about 190,000 clones, roughly 62% seen once; the top ten hold 10% to 15%. The material sequenced was CD8+ T cells sorted from blood, taken at week 24, from a patient treated with tofacitinib. The receptors originated from a human donor with alopecia areata. Each CDR3 is given with its conserved first and last residue. The order of the fields is V gene, D gene, clone size, J gene, CDR3 protein, CDR3 DNA. The D gene is left open where the match is weak. The size entry is marked missing in some rows and otherwise reads once, few, many or a size class.

v_call: TRBV27; d_call: .; clone_size: few; j_call: TRBJ2-7; cdr3_aa: CATASPYEQYF; cdr3_nt: TGTGCCACCGCGAGCCCCTACGAGCAGTACTTC
v_call: TRBV27; d_call: .; clone_size: .; j_call: TRBJ2-7; cdr3_aa: CASSMMIGNYEQYF; cdr3_nt: TGTGCCAGCAGCATGATGATTGGAAACTACGAGCAGTACTTC
v_call: TRBV25-1; d_call: .; clone_size: few; j_call: TRBJ1-2; cdr3_aa: CASSGAGYTF; cdr3_nt: TGTGCCAGCAGTGGGGCTGGCTACACCTTC
v_call: TRBV2; d_call: TRBD1; clone_size: few; j_call: TRBJ2-5; cdr3_aa: CASKLRDRQETQYF; cdr3_nt: TGTGCCAGCAAACTTCGGGACAGACAAGAGACCCAGTACTTC
v_call: TRBV28; d_call: .; clone_size: few; j_call: TRBJ2-4; cdr3_aa: CASSPPDGEINIQYF; cdr3_nt: TGTGCCAGCAGCCCCCCGGACGGGGAAATAAACATTCAGTACTTC
v_call: TRBV9; d_call: .; clone_size: .; j_call: TRBJ1-1; cdr3_aa: CASSVVRTVNTEAFF; cdr3_nt: TGTGCCAGCAGCGTAGTTCGGACGGTGAACACTGAAGCTTTCTTT
v_call: TRBV2; d_call: TRBD1; clone_size: .; j_call: TRBJ1-1; cdr3_aa: CASSGTGGYFEAFF; cdr3_nt: TGTGCCAGCAGTGGAACAGGGGGCTACTTTGAAGCTTTCTTT
v_call: TRBV15; d_call: .; clone_size: .; j_call: TRBJ1-6; cdr3_aa: CATSRDSDSYNSPLHF; cdr3_nt: TGTGCCACCAGCAGAGATAGCGACAGTTATAATTCACCCCTCCACTTT
v_call: TRBV21-1; d_call: .; clone_size: few; j_call: TRBJ2-6; cdr3_aa: CASSTQGAPGANVLTF; cdr3_nt: TGTGCCAGCAGCACCCAGGGGGCGCCTGGGGCCAACGTCCTGACTTTC
v_call: TRBV30; d_call: TRBD2; clone_size: .; j_call: TRBJ2-3; cdr3_aa: CAWTSGGVDTQYF; cdr3_nt: TGTGCCTGGACTAGCGGGGGGGTAGATACGCAGTATTTT
v_call: TRBV2; d_call: .; clone_size: .; j_call: TRBJ2-3; cdr3_aa: CASRKVPGSTDTQYF; cdr3_nt: TGTGCCAGCAGAAAGGTTCCTGGGAGCACAGATACGCAGTATTTT
v_call: TRBV29-1; d_call: TRBD1; clone_size: few; j_call: TRBJ1-5; cdr3_aa: CSVDRYCRDRHNQPQHF; cdr3_nt: TGCAGCGTTGATCGGTACTGCCGGGACAGGCATAATCAGCCCCAGCATTTT
v_call: TRBV20-1; d_call: .; clone_size: .; j_call: TRBJ2-5; cdr3_aa: CSATQGETQYF; cdr3_nt: TGCAGTGCTACACAAGGGGAGACCCAGTACTTC
v_call: TRBV14; d_call: .; clone_size: .; j_call: TRBJ2-7; cdr3_aa: CASSQGPYEQYF; cdr3_nt: TGTGCCAGCAGCCAAGGGCCCTACGAGCAGTACTTC
v_call: TRBV29-1; d_call: .; clone_size: .; j_call: TRBJ1-2; cdr3_aa: CSDGWGDGYTF; cdr3_nt: TGCAGCGACGGATGGGGAGATGGCTACACCTTC
v_call: TRBV29-1; d_call: .; clone_size: .; j_call: TRBJ1-2; cdr3_aa: CSVETEGYTF; cdr3_nt: TGCAGCGTTGAAACTGAAGGCTACACCTTC
v_call: TRBV5-1; d_call: .; clone_size: .; j_call: TRBJ2-3; cdr3_aa: CASSPTLGTDTQYF; cdr3_nt: TGCGCCAGCAGCCCGACCCTCGGCACAGATACGCAGTATTTT
v_call: TRBV7-9; d_call: .; clone_size: .; j_call: TRBJ2-5; cdr3_aa: CASSLALDRSYQETQYF; cdr3_nt: TGTGCCAGCAGCTTAGCTTTGGACAGATCCTACCAAGAGACCCAGTACTTC
v_call: TRBV29-1; d_call: .; clone_size: .; j_call: TRBJ1-2; cdr3_aa: CSACWPRLYGYTF; cdr3_nt: TGCAGCGCTTGCTGGCCTCGCCTTTATGGCTACACCTTC
v_call: TRBV5-1; d_call: .; clone_size: .; j_call: TRBJ1-2; cdr3_aa: CASSPDSWSGYTF; cdr3_nt: TGCGCCAGCAGCCCGGACAGTTGGAGTGGCTACACCTTC
v_call: TRBV7-8; d_call: .; clone_size: .; j_call: TRBJ1-5; cdr3_aa: CASSLGSFIIGGSDQPQHF; cdr3_nt: TGTGCCAGCAGCTTAGGCTCCTTCATTATTGGCGGCTCCGACCAGCCCCAGCATTTT
v_call: TRBV28; d_call: TRBD2; clone_size: few; j_call: TRBJ2-3; cdr3_aa: CASSLSSGGPNKRTDTQYF; cdr3_nt: TGTGCCAGCAGTCTCTCTAGCGGGGGCCCCAATAAACGCACAGATACGCAGTATTTT